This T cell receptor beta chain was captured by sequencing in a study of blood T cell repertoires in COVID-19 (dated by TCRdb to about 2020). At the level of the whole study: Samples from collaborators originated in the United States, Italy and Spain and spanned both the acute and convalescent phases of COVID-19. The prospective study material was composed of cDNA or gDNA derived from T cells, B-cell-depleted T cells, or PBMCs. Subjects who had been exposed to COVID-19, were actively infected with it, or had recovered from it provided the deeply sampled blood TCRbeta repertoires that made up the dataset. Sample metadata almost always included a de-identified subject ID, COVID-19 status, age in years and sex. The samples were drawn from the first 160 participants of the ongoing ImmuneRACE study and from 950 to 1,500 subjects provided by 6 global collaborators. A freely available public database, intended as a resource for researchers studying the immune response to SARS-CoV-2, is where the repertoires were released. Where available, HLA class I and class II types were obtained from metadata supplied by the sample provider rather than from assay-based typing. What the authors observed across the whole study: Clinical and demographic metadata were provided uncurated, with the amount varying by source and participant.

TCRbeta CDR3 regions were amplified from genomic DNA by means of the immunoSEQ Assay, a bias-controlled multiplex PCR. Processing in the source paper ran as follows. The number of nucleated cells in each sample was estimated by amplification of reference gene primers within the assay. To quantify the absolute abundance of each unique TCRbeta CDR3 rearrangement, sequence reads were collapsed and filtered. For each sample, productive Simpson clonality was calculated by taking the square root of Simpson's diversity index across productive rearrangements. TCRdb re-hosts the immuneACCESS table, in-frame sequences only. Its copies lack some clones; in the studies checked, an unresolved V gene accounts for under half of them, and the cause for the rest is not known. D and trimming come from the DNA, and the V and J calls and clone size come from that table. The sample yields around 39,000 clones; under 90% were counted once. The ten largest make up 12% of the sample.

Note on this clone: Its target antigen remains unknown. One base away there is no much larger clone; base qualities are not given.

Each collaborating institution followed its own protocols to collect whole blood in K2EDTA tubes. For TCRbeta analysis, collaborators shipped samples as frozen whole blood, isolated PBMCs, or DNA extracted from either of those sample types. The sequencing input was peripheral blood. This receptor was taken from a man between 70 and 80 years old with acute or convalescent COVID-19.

This receptor has the CDR3 CASSPNQGYEQYF. The DNA sequence is given as TGTGCCAGCAGTCCAAATCAGGGCTACGAGCAGTACTTC. The rearrangement combines TRBV2 with TRBJ2-7; a tentative D match to TRBD1 spans 5 bases. CDR1 and CDR2 were assigned from the germline V gene as SNHLY and FYNNEI. Trimming costs V 5 bases and J 3 bases, and their ends lie 11 bases apart. Including the terminal cysteine and phenylalanine, the CDR3 comprises 13 residues. The DNA shown is the 39-base CDR3, in frame from base 1.